This paragraph covers one T cell receptor beta chain sequence. The antigen is unknown. Other DNA sequences of this sample code for an identical CDR3. Some clones are missing from TCRdb's copy, which holds only in-frame ones; the method was immunoSEQ multiplex PCR. This sample has millions of clones, with 90% to 95% found just once. The entry originates in a study of shared clonotypes between healthy human individuals. The study, taken as a whole, reports: Researchers found naive subsets generally carried larger estimated richness than memory subsets.

The TCR comes from a man aged 18 to 30 in good health. Sequenced input: naive CD4+ T cells sorted from blood. Subset: CD45RA+ positively selected.

CDR3 protein: CAWSVSGSSYEQYF. As DNA, the CDR3 is TGTGCCTGGAGTGTATCAGGGAGCTCCTACGAGCAGTACTTC. This chain connects TRBV30 to TRBJ2-7; D is possibly TRBD1 or TRBD2 (5 bases each). The V gene's germline CDR1 is GTSNPN and CDR2 SVGIG (reference sequence). V lost 0 bases and J 0 bases, leaving 9 bases between the germline ends. There are 14 residues in the CDR3.